Shown below are 8 T cell receptor beta chains from a single sample sequenced in a study of early T cells in non-severe SARS-CoV-2 infection. TCRdb re-called the 5' RACE reads with MiXCR, one entry per CDR3 protein. The table has 100,000 to 130,000 distinct CDR3 sequences, 11% seen once; the top ten hold more than 6.5%. The sequenced sample consisted of whole blood. The source of these receptors is an adult who was a healthcare worker with PCR-confirmed SARS-CoV-2 infection or an uninfected control (not recorded which).

This clonotype showed up many times. V gene TRBV7-8 combines with J gene TRBJ1-4; D ambiguous. This CDR3 has 15 amino acids. The V and J ends lost 4 bases and 4 bases respectively, with 13 bases between them. Germline assignment: CDR1 SGHVS and CDR2 FQNEAQ. The CDR3 loop is CASSSMPTINEKLFF. Written as DNA, the CDR3 is TGTGCCAGCAGCTCCATGCCTACAATTAATGAAAAACTGTTTTTT.

The chain combines TRBV3-1 with TRBJ2-2; D perhaps matches TRBD2 (5 bases). The V gene lost 4 bases and the J gene lost 8 bases, with 14 bases spanning the gap. CDR1 is LGHDT and CDR2 is YNNKEL in the germline V gene (reference sequence). This CDR3 is 14 amino acids long. The CDR3 DNA sequence: TGTGCCAGCAGCCTCCGAAGAGGACTTGGGGAGCTGTTTTTT. Its translation: CASSLRRGLGELFF. The variable domain in full, completed from reference TRBV3-1 and TRBJ2-2, reads DTAVSQTPKYLVTQMGNDKSIKCEQNLGHDTMYWYKQDSKKFLKIMFSYNNKELIINETVPNRFSPKSPDKAHLNLHINSLELGDSAVYFCASSLRRGLGELFFGEGSRLTVL.

This clonotype was observed a handful of times. The V call is TRBV20-1, the J call TRBJ2-3, with 11 bases identical to TRBD2. The CDR3 has 13 residues. V was pared by 6 bases and J by 4 bases, with 3 bases of the junction left unmatched. CDR1 is DFQATT and CDR2 is SNEGSKA in the germline V gene (reference sequence). The CDR3 region is CSALAGGPDTQYF. The CDR3 region has the DNA TGCAGTGCGTTAGCGGGAGGGCCAGATACGCAGTATTTT.

This chain joins TRBV11-2 and TRBJ1-1, with D possibly being TRBD1 (5 bases). The germline V gene has CDR1 SGHAT and CDR2 FQNNGV. This CDR3 spans 13 amino acids. Trimming removed 3 bases at V and 6 bases at J, with 11 bases between. CDR3 sequence (DNA): TGTGCCAGCAGCTTTGGGTCAGGGTCTGAAGCTTTCTTT. It yields the protein CASSFGSGSEAFF.

This clonotype was observed a few times. The genes are TRBV7-2 and TRBJ2-4; tentatively, D is TRBD2 (5 bases). Germline values: CDR1 SGHTA, CDR2 FQGNSA. With 6 bases removed from V and 5 bases from J, the gap between germline ends came to 26 bases. The CDR3 consists of 18 residues. In DNA, the CDR3 is TGTGCCAGCAGTCCCCCTACGGAGGTCGTAGGACCTCAAAACATTCAGTACTTC. Amino acids: CASSPPTEVVGPQNIQYF.

At least ten counts were recorded for this clonotype. The chain recombines TRBV7-3 with TRBJ2-2; D gene uncertain. The CDR3 loop spans 14 amino acids. The V and J ends lost 4 bases and 4 bases respectively, with 10 bases between them. Germline CDR1 is SGHTA and CDR2 is FQGTGA. The DNA for the CDR3 is TGTGCCAGCAGCTCTACCTTGGGCACCGGGGAGCTGTTTTTT. Translated: CASSSTLGTGELFF.

This clonotype was counted ten times or more. The chain joins TRBV6-1 to TRBJ2-3, with TRBD1 identical over 7 bases. This CDR3 is built from 16 residues. Trimming removed 3 bases from V and 2 bases from J; junction bases left unmatched: 8. CDR1 and CDR2 (germline): MNHNS, SASEGT. The CDR3 sequence: CASSDWDRGITDTQYF. The CDR3 DNA is TGTGCCAGCAGTGATTGGGACAGAGGAATCACAGATACGCAGTATTTT.

This clonotype was counted between two and nine times. This rearrangement joins TRBV29-1 to TRBJ2-3; 10 bases line up with TRBD2. The CDR3 is 14 residues long. CDR1 is SQVTM and CDR2 is ANQGSEA in the germline V gene. The junction had 6 bases not matched to a gene; V was cut back by 6 bases and J by 3 bases. The CDR3 protein is CSVTSGRGTDTQYF. In DNA form, the CDR3 reads TGCAGCGTGACCAGCGGGAGGGGGACAGATACGCAGTATTTT.